Detailed here is one T cell receptor beta chain. No antigen is known for it. The sample comes from a study of siplizumab effects on memory and regulatory T cells. The germline V gene encodes CDR1 LGHNA and CDR2 YSLEER. This CDR3 spans 14 amino acids. V lost 0 bases, J lost 7 bases, and 5 bases stayed unmatched. Study-level points and caveats: On average, under 75% of mappable alloreactive CD4+ clones were Treg-derived under siplizumab, against about 30% in controls. Naive or memory phenotype was unassignable for roughly 75-95% of proliferating CD4+ or CD8+ clones.

Per sample, approximately 10^5 TCR templates underwent assay. Only in-frame clones appear in the TCRdb table, and some are missing; sequencing was by immunoSEQ multiplex PCR. The sample comprises around 100,000 clones, around 92% of which are singletons, and 0.13% to 0.15% rests with the top ten. This chain links TRBV4-3 with TRBJ2-7; 8 bases are shared with TRBD2. The sequencing input was CD4+ T cells sorted from blood. This TCR was recovered from a human donor in good health. This chain's CDR3 is CASSQDERGLEQYF. In DNA form, the CDR3 reads TGCGCCAGCAGCCAAGACGAGCGGGGGCTTGAGCAGTACTTC.